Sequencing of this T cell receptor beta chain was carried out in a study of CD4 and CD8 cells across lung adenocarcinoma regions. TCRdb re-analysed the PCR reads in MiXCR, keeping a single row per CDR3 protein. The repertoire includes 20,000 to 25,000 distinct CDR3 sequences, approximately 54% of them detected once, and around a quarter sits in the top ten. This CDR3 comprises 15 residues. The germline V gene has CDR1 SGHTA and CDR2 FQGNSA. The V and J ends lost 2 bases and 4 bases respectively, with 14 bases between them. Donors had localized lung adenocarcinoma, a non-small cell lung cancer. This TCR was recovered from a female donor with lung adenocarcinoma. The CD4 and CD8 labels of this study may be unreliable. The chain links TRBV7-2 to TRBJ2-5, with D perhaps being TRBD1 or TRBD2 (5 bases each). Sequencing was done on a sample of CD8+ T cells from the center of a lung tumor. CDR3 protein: CASSLQGGGGETQYF. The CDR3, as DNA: TGTGCCAGCAGCTTACAGGGCGGCGGAGGAGAGACCCAGTACTTC.